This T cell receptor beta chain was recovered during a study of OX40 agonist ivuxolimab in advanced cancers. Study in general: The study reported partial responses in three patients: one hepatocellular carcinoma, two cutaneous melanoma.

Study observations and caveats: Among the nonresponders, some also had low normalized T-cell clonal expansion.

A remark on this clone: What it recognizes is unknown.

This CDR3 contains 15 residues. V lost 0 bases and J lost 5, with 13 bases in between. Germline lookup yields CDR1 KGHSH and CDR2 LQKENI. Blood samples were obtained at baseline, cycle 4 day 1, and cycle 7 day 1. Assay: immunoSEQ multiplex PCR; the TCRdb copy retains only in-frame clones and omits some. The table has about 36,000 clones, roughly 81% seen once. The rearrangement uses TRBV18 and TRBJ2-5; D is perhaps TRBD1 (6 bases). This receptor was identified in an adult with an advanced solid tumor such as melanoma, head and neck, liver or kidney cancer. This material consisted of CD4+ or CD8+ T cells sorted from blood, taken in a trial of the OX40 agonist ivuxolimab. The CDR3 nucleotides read TGTGCCAGCTCACCACCCCAGGGGCGTTCGGAGACCCAGTACTTC. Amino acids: CASSPPQGRSETQYF.